This is a list of T cell receptor beta chains from one sample in a study of T cells in Graves' hyperthyroidism and ophthalmopathy. From the multiplex PCR reads, TCRdb called clonotypes with MiXCR, one entry per CDR3 protein. The data contain hundreds of thousands of distinct CDR3 sequences, 14% to 15% of them seen just once; the ten biggest clones take up around 13%. What was sequenced was blood. These receptors were taken from a young man with Graves' ophthalmopathy. Both conserved end residues are part of each CDR3. D genes are given only for firm matches. For some rows the clone size is stated as once, few or many, or as a class when expanded; others skip it.

clone size: few
V gene: TRBV4-2
J gene: TRBJ2-2
D gene: TRBD1
CDR3 DNA: TGTGCCAGCAGCTTTGGACAGGTCCACACCGGGGAGCTGTTTTTT
CDR3 protein: CASSFGQVHTGELFF

clone size: few
V gene: TRBV30
J gene: TRBJ1-6
D gene: TRBD1
CDR3 DNA: TGTGCCTGGAGTCGGGACAGCTCCTATAATTCACCCCTCCACTTT
CDR3 protein: CAWSRDSSYNSPLHF

clone size: many
V gene: TRBV11-2
J gene: TRBJ1-3
D gene: TRBD1
CDR3 DNA: TGTGCCAGCAGGGCACAGGGGCTCGGAAACACCATATATTTT
CDR3 protein: CASRAQGLGNTIYF

clone size: many
V gene: TRBV2
J gene: TRBJ2-5
D gene: NA
CDR3 DNA: TGTGCCAGCAAAACCGTGGGGGAGAGAGAGACCCAGTACTTC
CDR3 protein: CASKTVGERETQYF

clone size: many
V gene: TRBV9
J gene: TRBJ2-3
D gene: TRBD2
CDR3 DNA: TGTGCCAGCAGCACACTAGCGGGAGGATTAGATACGCAGTATTTT
CDR3 protein: CASSTLAGGLDTQYF

clone size: NA
V gene: TRBV4-1
J gene: TRBJ2-3
D gene: NA
CDR3 DNA: TGCGCCAGCAGCCGGTACTCGGTTTGGACAGATACGCAGTATTTT
CDR3 protein: CASSRYSVWTDTQYF

clone size: once
V gene: TRBV9
J gene: TRBJ2-6
D gene: TRBD1
CDR3 DNA: TGTGCCAGCAGCGTAGCTCCGGGACAGCCCGAGAGCTCTGGGGCCAACGTCCTGACTTTC
CDR3 protein: CASSVAPGQPESSGANVLTF

clone size: many
V gene: TRBV12-3/TRBV12-4
J gene: TRBJ2-1
D gene: NA
CDR3 DNA: TGTGCCAGCACTCGATCACCCGCTGACTACAATGAGCAGTTCTTC
CDR3 protein: CASTRSPADYNEQFF

clone size: many
V gene: TRBV30
J gene: TRBJ1-1
D gene: NA
CDR3 DNA: TGTGCCTGGACCTCATACATGAACACTGAAGCTTTCTTT
CDR3 protein: CAWTSYMNTEAFF

clone size: many
V gene: TRBV7-2
J gene: TRBJ2-4
D gene: NA
CDR3 DNA: TGTGCCAGCAGCTTAGACTCGACAGCCAAAAACATTCAGTACTTC
CDR3 protein: CASSLDSTAKNIQYF

clone size: many
V gene: TRBV6-1
J gene: TRBJ2-1
D gene: NA
CDR3 DNA: TGTGCCAGCAGTAAATACAATGAGCAGTTCTTC
CDR3 protein: CASSKYNEQFF

clone size: NA
V gene: TRBV27
J gene: TRBJ2-5
D gene: TRBD2
CDR3 DNA: TGTGCCAGCAGTTCGATCTCGACTAGCGGGGGGACTGTACGTCAGTACTTC
CDR3 protein: CASSSISTSGGTVRQYF

clone size: NA
V gene: TRBV4-1
J gene: TRBJ2-5
D gene: TRBD2
CDR3 DNA: TGCGCCAGCAGCCAAGCGCCTAGCGGAACGTACCAAGAGACCCAGTACTTC
CDR3 protein: CASSQAPSGTYQETQYF

clone size: NA
V gene: TRBV25-1
J gene: TRBJ2-2
D gene: NA
CDR3 DNA: TGTGCCAGCAGCAGACACTACACCGGGGAGCTGTTTTTT
CDR3 protein: CASSRHYTGELFF

clone size: many
V gene: TRBV6-2/TRBV6-3
J gene: TRBJ2-1
D gene: TRBD2
CDR3 DNA: TGTGCCAGCAACGGGAGGGCCCTCAATGAGCAGTTCTTC
CDR3 protein: CASNGRALNEQFF

clone size: NA
V gene: TRBV11-3
J gene: TRBJ2-3
D gene: TRBD2
CDR3 DNA: TGTGCCAGCAGCCCGGGACTAGGGACGACAGATACGCAGTATTTT
CDR3 protein: CASSPGLGTTDTQYF

clone size: few
V gene: TRBV4-1
J gene: TRBJ1-5
D gene: NA
CDR3 DNA: TGCGCCAGCAGCCAAGAAGGGCCGGGCAATCAGCCCCAGCATTTT
CDR3 protein: CASSQEGPGNQPQHF

clone size: NA
V gene: TRBV5-5
J gene: TRBJ1-3
D gene: NA
CDR3 DNA: TGTGCCAGCAGCTTGGCCACAGGGAGAGACACCATATATTTT
CDR3 protein: CASSLATGRDTIYF

clone size: many
V gene: TRBV12-3/TRBV12-4
J gene: TRBJ2-3
D gene: NA
CDR3 DNA: TGTGCCAGCAGAAGCAGAATCACAGATACGCAGTATTTT
CDR3 protein: CASRSRITDTQYF

clone size: few
V gene: TRBV7-2
J gene: TRBJ2-7
D gene: NA
CDR3 DNA: TGTGCCAGCAGCTTAGCGCAGGCGGGGTACGAGCAGTACTTC
CDR3 protein: CASSLAQAGYEQYF

clone size: many
V gene: TRBV27
J gene: TRBJ2-3
D gene: TRBD2
CDR3 DNA: TGTGCCAGCAGTTTAGGACTAGCGGGGACTAGAGATACGCAGTATTTT
CDR3 protein: CASSLGLAGTRDTQYF

clone size: few
V gene: TRBV20-1
J gene: TRBJ2-5
D gene: NA
CDR3 DNA: TGCAGTGCTAGAGAACCTCAGGCGGGGTACCAAGAGACCCAGTACTTC
CDR3 protein: CSAREPQAGYQETQYF

clone size: many
V gene: TRBV6-1
J gene: TRBJ1-2
D gene: NA
CDR3 DNA: TGTGCCAGCAGTGCGGGGGGATCTAACTATGGCTACACCTTC
CDR3 protein: CASSAGGSNYGYTF

clone size: many
V gene: TRBV11-3
J gene: TRBJ1-2
D gene: TRBD1
CDR3 DNA: TGTGCCAGCAGCCAGGGACAGCCTCTTAACTATGGCTACACCTTC
CDR3 protein: CASSQGQPLNYGYTF

clone size: many
V gene: TRBV11-3
J gene: TRBJ1-1
D gene: NA
CDR3 DNA: TGTGCCAGCAGTCCAGCCCAGAACACTGAAGCTTTCTTT
CDR3 protein: CASSPAQNTEAFF

clone size: many
V gene: TRBV9
J gene: TRBJ2-2
D gene: NA
CDR3 DNA: TGTGCCAGCAGCGCCCTCTGGGGGGAGCTGTTTTTT
CDR3 protein: CASSALWGELFF

clone size: many
V gene: TRBV24-1
J gene: TRBJ1-5
D gene: NA
CDR3 DNA: TGTGCCACCAGTGATTGGACACAAACTAACAATCAGCCCCAGCATTTT
CDR3 protein: CATSDWTQTNNQPQHF

clone size: once
V gene: TRBV28
J gene: TRBJ1-2
D gene: TRBD1
CDR3 DNA: TGTGCCAGCAGTGGGGGACAGCATCCCAACTATGGCTACACCTTC
CDR3 protein: CASSGGQHPNYGYTF

clone size: NA
V gene: TRBV19
J gene: TRBJ2-7
D gene: NA
CDR3 DNA: TGTGCCAGTAGTAGAACCGGGACGAACTACGAGCAGTACTTC
CDR3 protein: CASSRTGTNYEQYF

clone size: many
V gene: TRBV2
J gene: TRBJ2-1
D gene: TRBD2
CDR3 DNA: TGTGCCAGAGGGACTACCTCCGGAGGTGAGCAGTTCTTC
CDR3 protein: CARGTTSGGEQFF

clone size: NA
V gene: TRBV20-1
J gene: TRBJ2-2
D gene: NA
CDR3 DNA: TGCAGTGCTCCCGGACAGCCGAACACCGGGGAGCTGTTTTTT
CDR3 protein: CSAPGQPNTGELFF

clone size: few
V gene: TRBV29-1
J gene: TRBJ1-2
D gene: TRBD1
CDR3 DNA: TGCAGCGGTACGGGACAGCACTATGGCTACACCTTC
CDR3 protein: CSGTGQHYGYTF

clone size: many
V gene: TRBV12-3/TRBV12-4
J gene: TRBJ2-1
D gene: NA
CDR3 DNA: TGTGCCAGCAGTTTAAGCCCGAGCCCGAACAATGAGCAGTTCTTC
CDR3 protein: CASSLSPSPNNEQFF

clone size: many
V gene: TRBV5-6
J gene: TRBJ1-5
D gene: NA
CDR3 DNA: TGTGCCAGCAGCAATTCCAGACTGATTAATCAGCCCCAGCATTTT
CDR3 protein: CASSNSRLINQPQHF

clone size: few
V gene: TRBV3-1
J gene: TRBJ2-1
D gene: NA
CDR3 DNA: TGTGCCAGCAGCCATATAGCCGCCTACAATGAGCAGTTCTTC
CDR3 protein: CASSHIAAYNEQFF

clone size: NA
V gene: TRBV5-1
J gene: TRBJ2-7
D gene: NA
CDR3 DNA: TGCGCCAGCAGCTTGGGGCCGAGCTCCTACGAGCAGTACTTC
CDR3 protein: CASSLGPSSYEQYF

clone size: many
V gene: TRBV11-3
J gene: TRBJ2-1
D gene: TRBD1
CDR3 DNA: TGTGCCAGCAGCTTAGGGAGGACAGGGGCCTACAATGAGCAGTTCTTC
CDR3 protein: CASSLGRTGAYNEQFF

clone size: few
V gene: TRBV6-6
J gene: TRBJ1-5
D gene: NA
CDR3 DNA: TGTGCCAGCAGTTACTCCGGACGGAACGGTCAGCCCCAGCATTTT
CDR3 protein: CASSYSGRNGQPQHF

clone size: NA
V gene: TRBV5-1
J gene: TRBJ2-5
D gene: NA
CDR3 DNA: TGCGCCAGCAGCGGGGGGACGGAAGAGACCCAGTACTTC
CDR3 protein: CASSGGTEETQYF

clone size: many
V gene: TRBV6-6
J gene: TRBJ1-2
D gene: NA
CDR3 DNA: TGTGCCAGCAGTTACTCGCTGACAGTTAGCTATGGCTACACCTTC
CDR3 protein: CASSYSLTVSYGYTF

clone size: many
V gene: TRBV10-1
J gene: TRBJ2-7
D gene: TRBD2
CDR3 DNA: TGCGCCAACGGGGGACTAGACCTCTACGAGCAGTACTTC
CDR3 protein: CANGGLDLYEQYF

clone size: NA
V gene: TRBV6-1
J gene: TRBJ2-3
D gene: NA
CDR3 DNA: TGTGCCAGCAGTGAAGATCGTAATACGCAGTATTTT
CDR3 protein: CASSEDRNTQYF

clone size: few
V gene: TRBV19
J gene: TRBJ1-6
D gene: TRBD1
CDR3 DNA: TGTGCCACGGGACAGCCGAGCTTTAATTCACCCCTCCACTTT
CDR3 protein: CATGQPSFNSPLHF

clone size: many
V gene: TRBV20-1
J gene: TRBJ2-1
D gene: TRBD1
CDR3 DNA: TGCAGTGCTAGAGAGGACAGGTACTACAATGAGCAGTTCTTC
CDR3 protein: CSAREDRYYNEQFF

clone size: few
V gene: TRBV7-8
J gene: TRBJ2-7
D gene: TRBD2
CDR3 DNA: TGTGCCAGCAGCCTACTAACCGGGACTAGCGGGGTTAGCTCCTACGAGCAGTACTTC
CDR3 protein: CASSLLTGTSGVSSYEQYF

clone size: NA
V gene: TRBV9
J gene: TRBJ1-1
D gene: NA
CDR3 DNA: TGTGCCAGCAGCGCCAGGATGGGGGATACTGAAGCTTTCTTT
CDR3 protein: CASSARMGDTEAFF

clone size: many
V gene: TRBV18
J gene: TRBJ2-1
D gene: TRBD2
CDR3 DNA: TGTGCCAGCTCACCACCATTAGCGGGGGCCTACAATGAGCAGTTCTTC
CDR3 protein: CASSPPLAGAYNEQFF

clone size: many
V gene: TRBV20-1
J gene: TRBJ2-7
D gene: TRBD2
CDR3 DNA: TGCAGTGCTAGTGCGGGAGTCTCCCACGAGCAGTACTTC
CDR3 protein: CSASAGVSHEQYF

clone size: many
V gene: TRBV6-1
J gene: TRBJ2-7
D gene: NA
CDR3 DNA: TGTGCCAGCAGTGAAGCGCGACGTAACACCTACGAGCAGTACTTC
CDR3 protein: CASSEARRNTYEQYF

clone size: many
V gene: TRBV7-8
J gene: TRBJ2-3
D gene: NA
CDR3 DNA: TGTGCCAGCAGCTTAGAGGGACGAGATACGCAGTATTTT
CDR3 protein: CASSLEGRDTQYF

clone size: many
V gene: TRBV4-1
J gene: TRBJ2-7
D gene: TRBD1
CDR3 DNA: TGCGCCAGCAGCCAAGAGGACAGGGGAACCTACGAGCAGTACTTC
CDR3 protein: CASSQEDRGTYEQYF

clone size: many
V gene: TRBV12-3/TRBV12-4
J gene: TRBJ1-2
D gene: TRBD1
CDR3 DNA: TGTGCCAGCAGTTGGGCCGGGACAGGGAAGAACTATGGCTACACCTTC
CDR3 protein: CASSWAGTGKNYGYTF

clone size: once
V gene: TRBV20-1
J gene: TRBJ2-1
D gene: TRBD2
CDR3 DNA: TGCAGTGCTAGGCAAATTAGCGGGGGGGAAGTGATGAAGTTCTTC
CDR3 protein: CSARQISGGEVMKFF

clone size: few
V gene: TRBV20-1
J gene: TRBJ2-2
D gene: NA
CDR3 DNA: TGCAGTGCGAGGGACCACCACACCGGGGAGCTGTTTTTT
CDR3 protein: CSARDHHTGELFF

clone size: NA
V gene: TRBV20-1
J gene: TRBJ1-1
D gene: NA
CDR3 DNA: TGCAGCCCCTACGGGGGCACTGAAGCTTTCTTT
CDR3 protein: CSPYGGTEAFF

clone size: many
V gene: TRBV5-1
J gene: TRBJ2-2
D gene: TRBD1
CDR3 DNA: TGCGCCAGCAGCAGGGGACAGGGTTACACCGGGGAGCTGTTTTTT
CDR3 protein: CASSRGQGYTGELFF

clone size: NA
V gene: TRBV7-2
J gene: TRBJ2-5
D gene: NA
CDR3 DNA: TGTGCCAGCAGCCCCTGGGAGGGGGGCGAGACCCAGTACTTC
CDR3 protein: CASSPWEGGETQYF